This TCR beta chain comes out of a study of CD8+CD57+ T cells in acquired aplastic anemia. The sample holds many counts of this clonotype. Genomic DNA constituted the template upon which TCR beta VDJ and CDR3 profiling was performed. TCRdb called the reads again in MiXCR, with one record for every CDR3 protein. The repertoire consists of 180,000 or so distinct CDR3 sequences, with 48% occurring once and the leading ten covering roughly 1.8%. Germline V gene sequence: CDR1 SGHDT, CDR2 YYEEEE. The ends were cut back, 4 bases at V and 5 bases at J, with 13 bases in the middle. This CDR3 has 15 amino acids. Patients included in sequencing had previously demonstrated CD8+CD57+ cell expansion by flow cytometry.

The clonotype comes from a human donor with aplastic anemia. This chain connects TRBV5-6 to TRBJ1-6; D remains ambiguous. Sequencing input: sorted CD4+, CD8+, or CD8+CD57+ T cells (not recorded which) from PBMCs. The DNA for the CDR3 is TGTGCCAGCAGCATAGGACTTGAGGATAATTCACCCCTCCACTTT. As protein: CASSIGLEDNSPLHF. Supplemented by reference TRBV5-6 and TRBJ1-6, the full variable domain reads DAGVTQSPTHLIKTRGQQVTLRCSPKSGHDTVSWYQQALGQGPQFIFQYYEEEERQRGNFPDRFSGHQFPNYSSELNVNALLLGDSALYLCASSIGLEDNSPLHFGNGTRLTVT.